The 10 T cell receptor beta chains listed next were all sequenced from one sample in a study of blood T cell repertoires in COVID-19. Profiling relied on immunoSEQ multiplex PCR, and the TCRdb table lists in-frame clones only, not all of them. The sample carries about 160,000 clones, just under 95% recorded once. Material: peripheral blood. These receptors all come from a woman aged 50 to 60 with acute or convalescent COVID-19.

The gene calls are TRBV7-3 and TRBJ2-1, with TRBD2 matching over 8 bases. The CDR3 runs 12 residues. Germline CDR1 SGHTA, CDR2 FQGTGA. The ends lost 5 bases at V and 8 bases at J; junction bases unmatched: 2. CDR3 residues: CASSPGGDEQFF. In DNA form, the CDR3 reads TGTGCCAGCAGCCCGGGAGGGGATGAGCAGTTCTTC.

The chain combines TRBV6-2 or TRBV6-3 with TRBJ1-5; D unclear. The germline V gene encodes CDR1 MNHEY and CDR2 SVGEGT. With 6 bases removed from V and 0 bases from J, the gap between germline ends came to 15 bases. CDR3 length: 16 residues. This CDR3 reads CASSPGLLYSNQPQHF. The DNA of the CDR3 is TGTGCCAGCAGCCCTGGACTACTTTATAGCAATCAGCCCCAGCATTTT.

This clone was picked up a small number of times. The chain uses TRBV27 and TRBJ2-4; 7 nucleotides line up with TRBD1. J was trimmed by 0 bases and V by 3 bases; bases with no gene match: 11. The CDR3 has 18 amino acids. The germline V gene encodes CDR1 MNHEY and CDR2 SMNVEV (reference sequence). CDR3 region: CASSFRLGDRKAKNIQYF. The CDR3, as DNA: TGTGCCAGCAGTTTCCGCCTAGGGGACAGAAAAGCCAAAAACATTCAGTACTTC.

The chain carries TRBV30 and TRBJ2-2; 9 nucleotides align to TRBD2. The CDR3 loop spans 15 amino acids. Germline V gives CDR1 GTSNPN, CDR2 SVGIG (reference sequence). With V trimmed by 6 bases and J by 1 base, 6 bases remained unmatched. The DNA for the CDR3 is TGTGCCTGCCCCCTTAGCGGGAGGAACACCGGGGAGCTGTTTTTT. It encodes CACPLSGRNTGELFF.

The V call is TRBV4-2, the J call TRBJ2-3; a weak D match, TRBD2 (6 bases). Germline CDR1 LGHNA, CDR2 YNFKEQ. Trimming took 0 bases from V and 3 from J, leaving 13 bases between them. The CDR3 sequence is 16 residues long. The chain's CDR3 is CASSQDPEGGTDTQYF. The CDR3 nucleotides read TGTGCCAGCAGCCAAGACCCGGAGGGTGGGACAGATACGCAGTATTTT.

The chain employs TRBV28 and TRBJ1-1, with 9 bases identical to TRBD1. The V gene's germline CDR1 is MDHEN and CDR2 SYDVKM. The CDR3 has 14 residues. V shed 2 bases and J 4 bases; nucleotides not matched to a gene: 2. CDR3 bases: TGTGCCAGCAGTTTAACACAGGGGGCCACTGAAGCTTTCTTT. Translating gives CASSLTQGATEAFF.

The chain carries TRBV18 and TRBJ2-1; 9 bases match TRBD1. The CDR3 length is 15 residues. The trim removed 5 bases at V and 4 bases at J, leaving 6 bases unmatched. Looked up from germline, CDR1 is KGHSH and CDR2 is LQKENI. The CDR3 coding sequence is TGTGCCAGCTCAGCCCGGGACAGGGCGTACAATGAGCAGTTCTTC. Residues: CASSARDRAYNEQFF.

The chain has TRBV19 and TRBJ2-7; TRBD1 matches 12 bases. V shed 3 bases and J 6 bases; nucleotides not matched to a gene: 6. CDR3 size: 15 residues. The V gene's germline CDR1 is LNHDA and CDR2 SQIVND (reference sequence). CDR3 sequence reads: CASSISGQGATEQYF. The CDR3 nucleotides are TGTGCCAGTAGTATTTCGGGACAGGGGGCGACCGAGCAGTACTTC.

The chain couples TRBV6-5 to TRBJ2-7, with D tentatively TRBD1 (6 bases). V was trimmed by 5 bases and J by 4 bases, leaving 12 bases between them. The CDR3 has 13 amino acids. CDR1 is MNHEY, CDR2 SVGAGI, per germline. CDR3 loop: CASSIQGSYEQYF. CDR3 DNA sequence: TGTGCCAGCAGTATTCAGGGGTCGTACGAGCAGTACTTC.

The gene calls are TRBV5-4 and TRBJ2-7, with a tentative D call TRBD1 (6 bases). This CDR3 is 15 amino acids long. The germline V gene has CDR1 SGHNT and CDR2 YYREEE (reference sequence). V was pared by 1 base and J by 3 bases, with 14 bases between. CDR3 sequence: CASSLRLGAGYEQYF. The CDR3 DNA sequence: TGTGCCAGCAGCTTGAGGTTGGGGGCCGGCTACGAGCAGTACTTC.